A single sample gave rise to the 20 T cell receptor beta chains below, sequenced in a study of T-cell reconstitution after alpha-beta-depleted transplantation in children. Unique molecular identifiers tagged the TCRbeta library. Each CDR3 protein gets one entry after TCRdb re-called the PCR reads with MiXCR. The sample has 250,000 to 400,000 distinct CDR3 sequences, approximately 23% seen once. The sequencing here drew on PBMCs, mostly from graft donor cells, taken 180 days after TCRalphabeta/CD19-depleted stem cell transplant. The receptors shown here come from a male patient between 5 and 17 years old who had a stem cell transplant for acute lymphoblastic leukemia, so the T cells may come from the graft donor.

This chain links TRBV7-3 with TRBJ2-1; 8 bases are a match to TRBD2. The CDR3 totals 16 residues. Germline V gives CDR1 SGHTA, CDR2 FQGTGA. The ends lost 2 bases at V and 4 bases at J; junction bases unmatched: 7. The CDR3 spells CASSLALSGGYNEQFF. Here the CDR3 DNA reads TGTGCCAGCAGCTTAGCCCTGAGCGGGGGATACAATGAGCAGTTCTTC.

A word on this clonotype: One end of the junction is discordant with germline, which a read error may explain. This chain joins TRBV7-3 and TRBJ2-2; 12 nucleotides agree with TRBD2. The CDR3 consists of 17 residues. The germline V gene encodes CDR1 SGHTA and CDR2 FQGTGA. DNA for the CDR3: TGTGCCAGCAGGTTAATGACTAGCGGGAGCGACACCGGGGAGCTGTTTTTT. Translated, it gives CASRLMTSGSDTGELFF.

This clonotype was seen only a few times. This chain links TRBV20-1 with TRBJ2-7; D may be TRBD1 (6 bases). Looked up from germline, CDR1 is DFQATT and CDR2 is SNEGSKA (reference sequence). The CDR3 sequence is 13 residues long. V gave up 6 bases and J gave up 3 bases, with 15 bases separating them. The CDR3 region is CSAQGGGIYEQYF. The CDR3, as DNA: TGCAGTGCCCAGGGTGGGGGCATCTACGAGCAGTACTTC.

V and J are TRBV28 and TRBJ2-1; TRBD2 agrees at 13 bases. From germline, CDR1 is MDHEN and CDR2 SYDVKM. Trimming cost V 5 bases and J 7 bases; bases outside gene matches: 5. The CDR3 has 15 amino acids. The CDR3 sequence: CASSAWTSGSNEQFF. CDR3 coding DNA: TGTGCCAGCAGTGCTTGGACTAGCGGGAGTAATGAGCAGTTCTTC.

This clonotype was detected ten times or more. The chain is built from TRBV12-3 or TRBV12-4 and TRBJ2-3, with D hard to call. Trimming pared 3 bases from V and 1 base from J, leaving 8 bases between. This CDR3 spans 14 amino acids. DNA of the CDR3: TGTGCCAGCAGTTTTTATAGGGGCACAGATACGCAGTATTTT. Translating gives CASSFYRGTDTQYF.

The chain couples TRBV27 to TRBJ2-7; no reliable D call. This CDR3 has 13 residues. The ends were cut back, 0 bases at V and 2 bases at J, with 5 bases in the middle. Germline V CDR1 and CDR2: MNHEY, SMNVEV (reference sequence). CDR3 sequence reads: CASSLSIPYEQYF. The DNA for the CDR3 is TGTGCCAGCAGTTTATCGATACCCTACGAGCAGTACTTC.

This clonotype was observed a handful of times. The V gene is TRBV12-3 or TRBV12-4, the J gene TRBJ2-3, with 7 bases matching TRBD2. V shed 6 bases and J 5 bases; nucleotides not matched to a gene: 5. CDR3 length equals 13 residues. The CDR3 loop reads CASRAGAEDTQYF. The CDR3 bases are TGTGCCAGCAGGGCGGGAGCAGAAGATACGCAGTATTTT.

The chain employs TRBV3-1 and TRBJ1-4, with D possibly being TRBD1 (6 bases). Between the trimmed V and J ends, which lost 4 bases and 10 bases, there was a span of 13 bases. CDR1 is LGHDT, CDR2 YNNKEL, per germline (reference sequence). The CDR3 runs 13 residues. In DNA form, the CDR3 reads TGTGCCAGCAGCCCGAACAGGGACGGAAAACTGTTTTTT. It is translated as CASSPNRDGKLFF.

The rearrangement joins TRBV7-3 to TRBJ1-1; no definite D call. The V gene's germline CDR1 is SGHTA and CDR2 FQGTGA. This CDR3 comprises 13 residues. V dropped 8 bases and J dropped 1 base, with 11 bases sitting between them. The CDR3 here is CASRLQPNTEAFF. CDR3 DNA sequence: TGTGCCAGCCGGTTACAACCGAACACTGAAGCTTTCTTT.

This clonotype was seen only a few times. The V call is TRBV20-1, the J call TRBJ2-2; 13 nucleotides align to TRBD2. J gave up 0 bases and V 3 bases, and 7 bases lay outside the gene matches. From germline, CDR1 is DFQATT and CDR2 SNEGSKA (reference sequence). The CDR3 extends over 18 amino acids. The CDR3 DNA reads TGCAGTGCTAGGGCGGGACTAGCGGGACGGTCGAACACCGGGGAGCTGTTTTTT. Its protein is CSARAGLAGRSNTGELFF.

This clonotype was counted a few times. V and J are TRBV12-3 or TRBV12-4 and TRBJ2-2; D is unclear. Trimming removed 7 bases from V and 8 bases from J, with 11 bases in between. The CDR3 is made up of 12 amino acids. The CDR3 nucleotides are TGTGCCAGCACTTTGGGTTGGGGGGAGCTGTTTTTT. Amino acid sequence: CASTLGWGELFF.

V usage is TRBV23-1 and J usage is TRBJ1-1; 9 bases map to TRBD1. TRBV23-1 is sorted into the ORF group, with uncertain function. The ends lost 10 bases at V and 11 bases at J; junction bases unmatched: 5. This CDR3 spans 10 amino acids. DNA for the CDR3: TGCGCCACGGGACAGGGTGGCGCTTTCTTT. It specifies CATGQGGAFF.

This clonotype turned up a few times. The genes are TRBV3-1 and TRBJ2-1, with a weak D call TRBD2 (6 bases). Germline assignment: CDR1 LGHDT and CDR2 YNNKEL (reference sequence). V was cut by 2 bases and J by 9 bases, with 14 bases left in between. The CDR3 is 14 amino acids. The CDR3 protein is CASSQPTRAAEQFF. CDR3 nucleotides: TGTGCCAGCAGCCAACCGACTAGGGCGGCTGAGCAGTTCTTC.

The chain uses TRBV4-1 and TRBJ2-7; D is unclear. V gave up 0 bases and J gave up 0 bases, with 3 bases separating them. Germline loops: CDR1 MGHRA, CDR2 YSYEKL. CDR3 length: 13 residues. CDR3 bases: TGCGCCAGCAGCCAAGATAACTCCTACGAGCAGTACTTC. It translates to CASSQDNSYEQYF.

The V call is TRBV7-8, the J call TRBJ1-5, with D unresolved. Germline V gene lookup returns CDR1 SGHVS and CDR2 FQNEAQ. V was shortened by 2 bases and J by 12 bases, with 14 bases between the two germline ends. The CDR3 covers 13 residues. DNA for the CDR3: TGTGCCAGCAGCTTATGGCACCGTGGTGGCCAGCATTTT. Protein product: CASSLWHRGGQHF.

The CDR3 loop reads CASSQDRRDRLHYEQYF. The CDR3 DNA follows: TGCGCCAGCAGCCAAGATCGGCGGGACAGGCTACACTACGAGCAGTACTTC. The genes are TRBV4-1 and TRBJ2-7, with TRBD1 matching 8 bases. The V gene end was trimmed by 0 bases and the J gene end by 3 bases; junction bases not matched to a gene: 10. The CDR3 totals 17 residues. Germline V CDR1 and CDR2: MGHRA, YSYEKL.

This chain joins TRBV29-1 and TRBJ2-1, with 8 positions matching TRBD1. V shed 7 bases, J shed 1 base, and the junction held 3 bases outside the gene matches. CDR3 length equals 13 residues. Germline CDR1 SQVTM, CDR2 ANQGSEA. The CDR3 region is CSARQGSYNEQFF. In DNA form, the CDR3 reads TGCAGCGCTAGACAGGGGTCCTACAATGAGCAGTTCTTC.

This clonotype has just a few counts. The V and J genes are TRBV29-1 and TRBJ2-4; 15 bases fit TRBD2. The J segment lost 6 bases and the V segment lost 2 bases, leaving 8 bases of the junction unmatched. Per the germline V gene, CDR1 is SQVTM and CDR2 is ANQGSEA. The CDR3 runs to 17 residues. The chain's CDR3 is CSVERGTSGGRINIQYF. CDR3 DNA: TGCAGCGTTGAAAGGGGGACTAGCGGGGGGAGAATAAACATTCAGTACTTC.

This clonotype was recorded a few times. V gene TRBV5-5 combines with J gene TRBJ2-7; the D gene could be TRBD1 or TRBD2 (5 bases each). CDR3 size: 14 residues. Germline V gives CDR1 SGHKS, CDR2 YYEKEE (reference sequence). The V end was cut by 0 bases, the J end by 6 bases, with 13 bases between. CDR3 sequence reads: CASSLGGLLAEQYF. In DNA form, the CDR3 reads TGTGCCAGCAGCTTGGGGGGCCTGCTAGCCGAGCAGTACTTC.

This sequence joins TRBV6-2 or TRBV6-3 and TRBJ2-1; 11 positions match TRBD2. The V gene end was trimmed by 4 bases and the J gene end by 4 bases; junction bases not matched to a gene: 9. Germline V gives CDR1 MNHEY, CDR2 SVGEGT. The CDR3 has 17 residues. CDR3 DNA: TGTGCCAGCAGTTCGACCTATAGCGGGAGGGCTTACAATGAGCAGTTCTTC. This sequence encodes CASSSTYSGRAYNEQFF.